Presented here are 17 T cell receptor beta chains from one specimen sequenced in a study of T cell repertoires in urothelial bladder cancer. The protocol was immunoSEQ multiplex PCR, while the TCRdb copy is restricted to in-frame clones and leaves out a portion. The sample includes around 910 clones, about 78% of them seen just once. The sequenced sample consisted of tumor-infiltrating cells from bladder cancer. These TCRs come from a human donor with urothelial carcinoma.

This clone was seen more than once but under ten times. This chain uses TRBV7-8 with TRBJ2-2, with TRBD1 matching 7 bases. Germline values: CDR1 SGHVS, CDR2 FQNEAQ. The trim removed 10 bases at V and 1 base at J, leaving 18 bases unmatched. The CDR3 loop spans 18 amino acids. CDR3 coding DNA: TGTGCCACCCCCGACGAAAGGAAGCGGACAGGGAACACCGGGGAGCTGTTTTTT. It translates to CATPDERKRTGNTGELFF. Filled out from reference TRBV7-8 and TRBJ2-2, the complete variable domain reads GAGVSQSPRYKVAKRGQDVALRCDPISGHVSLFWYQQALGQGPEFLTYFQNEAQLDKSGLPSDRFFAERPEGSVSTLKIQRTQQEDSAVYLCATPDERKRTGNTGELFFGEGSRLTVL.

The chain links TRBV6-5 to TRBJ2-2; tentatively, D is TRBD1 or TRBD2 (6 bases each). The CDR3 covers 14 residues. Germline V lookup: CDR1 MNHEY, CDR2 SVGAGI. Trimming took 3 bases from V and 7 from J, leaving 12 bases between them. The CDR3 reads CASSYRRGDGELFF. CDR3 in DNA: TGTGCCAGCAGTTATAGGAGGGGGGACGGGGAGCTGTTTTTT.

This clone has only one observation. The J gene is TRBJ2-5, the V gene TRBV4-1; 8 nucleotides agree with TRBD1. Per the germline V gene, CDR1 is MGHRA and CDR2 is YSYEKL. The length of the CDR3 is 16 residues. V shed 3 bases, J shed 1 base, and the junction held 7 bases outside the gene matches. CDR3 DNA: TGCGCCAGCAGCCATGACAGGGGTTTTCGCCAAGAGACCCAGTACTTC. This codes for CASSHDRGFRQETQYF.

V and J are TRBV2 and TRBJ2-7, with TRBD2 matching over 9 bases. Germline V lookup: CDR1 SNHLY, CDR2 FYNNEI. The J segment lost 3 bases and the V segment lost 3 bases, leaving 6 bases of the junction unmatched. The CDR3 consists of 15 residues. CDR3 sequence (DNA): TGTGCCAGCAGTGACCCGGGACTAGCCAACTACGAGCAGTACTTC. Amino acid sequence: CASSDPGLANYEQYF.

The chain combines TRBV27 with TRBJ2-3; D perhaps matches TRBD2 (6 bases). V was trimmed by 6 bases and J by 4 bases, leaving 20 bases between them. The germline V gene encodes CDR1 MNHEY and CDR2 SMNVEV (reference sequence). There are 16 residues in the CDR3. The CDR3 spells CASRQTGLTEADTQYF. DNA of the CDR3: TGTGCCAGCAGACAGACGGGACTTACGGAAGCAGATACGCAGTATTTT.

This chain links TRBV30 with TRBJ2-6; weak D call: TRBD2 (5 bases). Trimming left V 0 bases short and J 1 base short, with 19 bases between. The CDR3 is 19 residues long. Looked up from germline, CDR1 is GTSNPN and CDR2 is SVGIG (reference sequence). The CDR3 DNA reads TGTGCCTGGAGTGTTAGTAGGCCGGGGAAAGGGTCTGGGGCCAACGTCCTGACTTTC. Its translation: CAWSVSRPGKGSGANVLTF.

The gene calls are TRBV6-4 and TRBJ1-1; D not certain. Trimming removed 2 bases from V and 1 base from J, with 5 bases in between. CDR3 length equals 13 residues. Germline CDR1 MRHNA, CDR2 SNTAGT. The CDR3, as DNA: TGTGCCAGCAGTGACAGCCGGAACACTGAAGCTTTCTTT. This translates into CASSDSRNTEAFF.

This chain links TRBV5-1 with TRBJ2-7; no reliable D call. The CDR3 is 15 residues long. The germline V and J ends were trimmed by 3 bases and 0 bases, with 13 bases remaining between them. Per the germline V gene, CDR1 is SGHRS and CDR2 is YFSETQ. CDR3 coding DNA: TGCGCCAGCAGCTCTCTCTTAGGGCACTCCTACGAGCAGTACTTC. It translates to CASSSLLGHSYEQYF. Full variable domain (missing parts from reference TRBV5-1 and TRBJ2-7): KAGVTQTPRYLIKTRGQQVTLSCSPISGHRSVSWYQQTPGQGLQFLFEYFSETQRNKGNFPGRFSGRQFSNSRSEMNVSTLELGDSALYLCASSSLLGHSYEQYFGPGTRLTVT.

The J gene is TRBJ2-3, the V gene TRBV11-2; 8 nucleotides align to TRBD1. Looked up from germline, CDR1 is SGHAT and CDR2 is FQNNGV. This CDR3 has 15 amino acids. The V segment lost 3 bases and the J segment 8 bases; nucleotides outside the gene matches: 10. Here the CDR3 DNA reads TGTGCCAGCAGCTTGGTCAGGGGGCAGGAGAGTACGCAGTATTTT. Translating it yields CASSLVRGQESTQYF.

The chain uses TRBV7-6 and TRBJ2-1; 7 bases fit TRBD2. J lost 9 bases, V lost 5 bases, and 4 bases had no gene match. CDR3 length equals 12 residues. Looked up from germline, CDR1 is SGHVS and CDR2 is FNYEAQ. Written as DNA, the CDR3 is TGTGCCAGCAGCCCCGGGGGGACTGAGCAGTTCTTC. Encoded protein: CASSPGGTEQFF.

This clone came up once. One junction end disagrees with the germline gene, perhaps due to a read error. DNA of the CDR3: TGTGCCAGCGGCTTGGGTAGCACAGATACGCAGTATTTT. It is translated as CASGLGSTDTQYF. The chain links TRBV5-6 to TRBJ2-3; D is uncertain. Germline CDR1 is SGHDT and CDR2 is YYEEEE. The CDR3 covers 13 residues.

The V gene is TRBV6-1, the J gene TRBJ1-2; D remains ambiguous. V was shortened by 3 bases and J by 1 base, with 6 bases between the two germline ends. The germline V gene has CDR1 MNHNS and CDR2 SASEGT. The CDR3 covers 13 residues. This CDR3 is CASSDTYNYGYTF. The CDR3 DNA is TGTGCCAGCAGTGACACTTATAACTATGGCTACACCTTC.

Regarding this clone: The junction departs from the called germline gene at one end, perhaps through a read error. Other DNA variants within this sample encode the same CDR3. The chain has TRBV5-4 and TRBJ2-1; 8 nucleotides line up with TRBD1. This CDR3 is built from 15 residues. Germline V gene sequence: CDR1 SGHNT, CDR2 YYREEE (reference sequence). The CDR3 sequence is CASSHDRGPYNEQFF. The CDR3 DNA reads TGCGCCAGCAGCCACGACAGGGGCCCCTACAATGAGCAGTTCTTC.

V is TRBV30 and J is TRBJ2-7, with 10 bases identical to TRBD2. The CDR3 is made up of 16 amino acids. The germline V gene encodes CDR1 GTSNPN and CDR2 SVGIG (reference sequence). V dropped 4 bases and J dropped 7; count of bases not matched to a gene: 16. CDR3 in amino acids: CAWTPSRASGRHEQYF. CDR3 coding DNA: TGTGCCTGGACCCCCTCCCGGGCTAGCGGGAGACATGAGCAGTACTTC.

V and J are TRBV9 and TRBJ2-3, with D unclear. V gave up 0 bases and J gave up 1 base, with 15 bases separating them. The CDR3 contains 17 residues. The germline V gene has CDR1 SGDLS and CDR2 YYNGEE. Written as DNA, the CDR3 is TGTGCCAGCAGCGTAGTACCGTTCGGCGGCGGCACAGATACGCAGTATTTT. Translation gives CASSVVPFGGGTDTQYF.

This clone was found once. The chain carries TRBV6-5 and TRBJ2-1; the D call may be TRBD1 or TRBD2 (5 bases each). Germline CDR1 is MNHEY and CDR2 is SVGAGI. V was clipped by 6 bases and J by 6 bases, with 15 bases between them. This CDR3 is 14 amino acids long. CDR3 in amino acids: CASSHRDRINEQFF. CDR3 in DNA: TGTGCCAGCAGCCACCGGGACCGTATCAATGAGCAGTTCTTC.

This clone was picked up a small number of times. The rearrangement uses TRBV18 and TRBJ1-1; possible D gene TRBD1, 5 bases. The CDR3 runs to 14 residues. Germline-derived CDR1 and CDR2 are KGHSH and LQKENI. V lost 1 base to trimming and J lost 6 bases, with 12 bases between them. CDR3 sequence (DNA): TGTGCCAGCTCACCACAGGGGTTGATATCTGAAGCTTTCTTT. Translation: CASSPQGLISEAFF.